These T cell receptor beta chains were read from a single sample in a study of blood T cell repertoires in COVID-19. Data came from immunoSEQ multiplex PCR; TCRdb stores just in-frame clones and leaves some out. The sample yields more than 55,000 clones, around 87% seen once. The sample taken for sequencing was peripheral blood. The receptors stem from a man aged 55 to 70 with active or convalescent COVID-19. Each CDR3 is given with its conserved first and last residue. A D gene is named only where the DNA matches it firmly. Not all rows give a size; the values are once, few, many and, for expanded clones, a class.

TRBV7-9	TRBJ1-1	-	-	CASIRFGGDAEAFF	TGTGCCAGCATACGATTTGGGGGGGACGCTGAAGCTTTCTTT
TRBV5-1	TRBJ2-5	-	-	CASSLAGTARETQYF	TGCGCCAGCAGCTTGGCCGGGACTGCCCGGGAGACCCAGTACTTC
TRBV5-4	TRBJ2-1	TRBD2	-	CASRQDGLASSYNEQFF	TGTGCCAGCAGGCAAGATGGACTAGCGAGCTCCTACAATGAGCAGTTCTTC
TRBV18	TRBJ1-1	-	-	CAALQTLTLNTEAFF	TGTGCCGCCCTCCAGACATTGACGTTGAACACTGAAGCTTTCTTT
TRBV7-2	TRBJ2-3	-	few	CASSPSYGSRTDTQYF	TGTGCCAGCAGCCCTAGTTACGGGAGTCGGACAGATACGCAGTATTTT
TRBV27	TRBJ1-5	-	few	CASSLYLQSNQPQHF	TGTGCCAGCAGTTTGTATCTACAGTCCAATCAGCCCCAGCATTTT
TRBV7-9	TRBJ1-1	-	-	CASSLDRVVTEAFF	TGTGCCAGCAGCTTAGACAGGGTGGTCACTGAAGCTTTCTTT
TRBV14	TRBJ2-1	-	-	CASRVGQYNEQFF	TGTGCCAGCAGGGTTGGGCAGTACAATGAGCAGTTCTTC
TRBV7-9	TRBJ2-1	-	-	CASSLGTVGNEQFF	TGTGCCAGCAGCTTAGGGACAGTTGGGAATGAGCAGTTCTTC
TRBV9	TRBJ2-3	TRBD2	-	CASSVAYGSGRTTDTQYF	TGTGCCAGCAGCGTAGCTTATGGGAGCGGGAGGACCACAGATACGCAGTATTTT
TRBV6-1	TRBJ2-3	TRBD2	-	CASSETSGATDTQYF	TGTGCCAGCAGTGAGACTAGCGGGGCCACAGATACGCAGTATTTT
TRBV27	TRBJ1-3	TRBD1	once	CASSTGESGNTIYF	TGTGCCAGCAGTACAGGGGAGTCTGGAAACACCATATATTTT
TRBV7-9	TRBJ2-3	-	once	CASSTSGFGGNEVTDTQYF	TGTGCCAGCAGCACCAGCGGCTTCGGCGGAAACGAGGTCACAGATACGCAGTATTTT
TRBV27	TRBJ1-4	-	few	CASSATGTRPNEKLFF	TGTGCCAGCAGTGCAACAGGGACTAGACCTAATGAAAAACTGTTTTTT
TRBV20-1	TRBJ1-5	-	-	CSASPAAYSNQPQHF	TGCAGTGCTAGTCCCGCGGCATATAGCAATCAGCCCCAGCATTTT
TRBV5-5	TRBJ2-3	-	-	CASSSIARDTQYF	TGTGCCAGCAGCTCAATAGCTAGGGATACGCAGTATTTT
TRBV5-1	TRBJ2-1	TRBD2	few	CASSPMEGLAEEQFF	TGCGCCAGCAGCCCGATGGAGGGACTAGCAGAGGAGCAGTTCTTC
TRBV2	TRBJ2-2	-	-	CASSESTANTGELFF	TGTGCCAGCAGTGAATCGACAGCGAACACCGGGGAGCTGTTTTTT
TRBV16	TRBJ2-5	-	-	CASNPRYQETQYF	TGTGCCAGCAACCCCAGGTACCAAGAGACCCAGTACTTC
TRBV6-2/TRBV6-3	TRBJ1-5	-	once	CASSYSGESQPQHF	TGTGCCAGCAGTTACTCTGGGGAGAGTCAGCCCCAGCATTTT
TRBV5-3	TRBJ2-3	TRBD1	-	CARSWDRDPDTQYF	TGTGCCAGAAGTTGGGACAGGGACCCAGATACGCAGTATTTT
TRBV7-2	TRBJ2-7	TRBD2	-	CASSTPGLAYEQYF	TGTGCCAGCAGCACTCCGGGACTAGCGTACGAGCAGTACTTC
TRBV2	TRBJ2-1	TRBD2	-	CASTLGLAGTNEQFF	TGTGCCAGCACCTTGGGACTAGCGGGAACAAATGAGCAGTTCTTC
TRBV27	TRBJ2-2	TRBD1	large	CATLDIYGTGVSGELFF	TGTGCCACCCTAGATATTTACGGGACAGGGGTCAGCGGGGAGCTGTTTTTT
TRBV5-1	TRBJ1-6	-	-	CASSLAGASQYNSPLHF	TGCGCCAGCAGCTTGGCCGGAGCCAGTCAATATAATTCACCCCTCCACTTT